Listed here are 20 T cell receptor beta chains from one sample, sequenced in a study of cytomegalovirus exposure and HLA in healthy donors. The PCR used 60 Vbeta and 13 Jbeta primers. The protocol was immunoSEQ multiplex PCR, while the TCRdb copy is restricted to in-frame clones and leaves out a portion. The table has over 150,000 clones, approximately 75% seen once. Material for sequencing was PBMCs. The receptors were sampled from a man aged 25 to 40 in good health and CMV-seropositive.

CDR3 bases: TGTGCCAGCAGCCCGACCGGGACACCGACCTACAATGAGCAGTTCTTC. It codes for CASSPTGTPTYNEQFF. The rearrangement uses TRBV11-3 and TRBJ2-1; a possible D gene is TRBD1 (6 bases). CDR3 length equals 16 residues. Germline-derived CDR1 and CDR2 are SGHNT and YENEEA. The V end was cut by 5 bases, the J end by 2 bases, with 16 bases between.

This clone has a single count. The chain links TRBV10-3 to TRBJ1-2, with 9 nucleotides matching TRBD1. Germline V CDR1 and CDR2: ENHRY, SYGVKD. V shed 2 bases, J shed 4 bases, and the junction held 2 bases outside the gene matches. This CDR3 is built from 14 residues. CDR3 sequence reads: CAISETGGAYGYTF. The CDR3 DNA reads TGTGCCATCAGTGAGACAGGGGGCGCCTATGGCTACACCTTC.

The rearrangement uses TRBV7-2 and TRBJ1-2, with a weak D call TRBD1 (5 bases). V was trimmed by 10 bases and J by 4 bases, leaving 16 bases between them. Germline V lookup: CDR1 SGHTA, CDR2 FQGNSA. This CDR3 contains 13 residues. The CDR3 DNA reads TGTGCCATCGCAGCAGGGAATAGCTATGGCTACACCTTC. The encoded protein is CAIAAGNSYGYTF.

This chain links TRBV13 with TRBJ2-1; 12 nucleotides agree with TRBD2. The CDR3 covers 14 residues. Trimming took 2 bases from V and 10 from J; bases not matched to a gene: 3. Germline V gene sequence: CDR1 PRHDT, CDR2 FYEKMQ (reference sequence). The CDR3 nucleotides read TGTGCCAGCAGCTTAACTAGCGGGAGGAACGAGCAGTTCTTC. This codes for CASSLTSGRNEQFF. Variable domain in full (rest from reference TRBV13 and TRBJ2-1): AAGVIQSPRHLIKEKRETATLKCYPIPRHDTVYWYQQGPGQDPQFLISFYEKMQSDKGSIPDRFSAQQFSDYHSELNMSSLELGDSALYFCASSLTSGRNEQFFGPGTRLTVL.

The genes are TRBV19 and TRBJ2-3; 10 positions agree with TRBD2. Germline loops: CDR1 LNHDA, CDR2 SQIVND (reference sequence). The CDR3 loop spans 15 amino acids. V was clipped by 3 bases and J by 1 base; unmatched bases: 1. The CDR3 sequence is CASSILAGGTDTQYF. CDR3 nucleotide sequence: TGTGCCAGTAGTATCCTAGCGGGGGGCACAGATACGCAGTATTTT.

The CDR3 nucleotides read TGTGCCAGCAGCTTCCGTGACAGGGATGGCGGTGGTGGCTACACCTTC. It yields the protein CASSFRDRDGGGGYTF. This rearrangement joins TRBV7-8 to TRBJ1-2; 7 bases align to TRBD1. Trimming removed 3 bases from V and 7 bases from J; junction bases left unmatched: 14. The CDR3 spans 16 residues. CDR1 is SGHVS, CDR2 FQNEAQ, per germline.

V gene TRBV4-3 combines with J gene TRBJ2-2; tentatively, D is TRBD2 (6 bases). Germline V lookup: CDR1 LGHNA, CDR2 YSLEER. The length of the CDR3 is 16 residues. Trimming took 4 bases from V and 5 from J, leaving 17 bases between them. CDR3 region: CASSPRRAGRTGELFF. The CDR3 region has the DNA TGCGCCAGCAGCCCCCGGAGGGCGGGGCGAACCGGGGAGCTGTTTTTT.

This clone was counted a few times. The CDR3: CASSRTSGIPYEQYF. The CDR3, as DNA: TGTGCCAGCTCCCGGACTAGCGGTATCCCCTACGAGCAGTACTTC. The chain has TRBV18 and TRBJ2-7, with 10 nucleotides matching TRBD2. CDR3 length: 15 amino acids. Trimming at V came to 6 bases and at J to 2 bases, leaving 7 bases not matched to a gene. Germline assignment: CDR1 KGHSH and CDR2 LQKENI.

The chain recombines TRBV6-1 with TRBJ1-1; the match to TRBD1 covers 7 bases. The trim removed 6 bases at V and 8 bases at J, leaving 15 bases unmatched. The CDR3 is made up of 15 amino acids. In germline, CDR1 is MNHNS, CDR2 SASEGT. The CDR3 sequence: CASRGGQTASHEAFF. Written as DNA, the CDR3 is TGTGCCAGCAGAGGGGGACAGACAGCTTCTCACGAAGCTTTCTTT.

The J gene is TRBJ2-3, the V gene TRBV7-6, with TRBD2 as a possible D gene (5 bases). CDR1 and CDR2 from the germline V gene are SGHVS and FNYEAQ. The V gene lost 5 bases and the J gene lost 4 bases, with 13 bases spanning the gap. This CDR3 has 14 amino acids. CDR3 nucleotides: TGTGCCAGCAGCGCAGGAGGCGGGCCAGATACGCAGTATTTT. Translation: CASSAGGGPDTQYF.

Concerning this clone itself: The germline gene is not matched at one end of the junction; a read error may be the cause. J is TRBJ2-5 and V is TRBV6-5; D is possibly TRBD2 (5 bases). The end of the DNA is better explained by TRBJ2-7, so the J call may be wrong. The CDR3 sequence is 14 residues long. CDR1 is MNHEY and CDR2 is SVGAGI in the germline V gene. For the CDR3, the DNA is TGTGCCAGCAGCCCCGGGGTATCCTCCTCCGAGCAGTACTTC. Translated: CASSPGVSSSEQYF.

Points on this clone: One end of the junction varies from germline; a read error may be responsible. Other nucleotide sequences from this sample produce the same CDR3. The V gene is TRBV11-2, the J gene TRBJ2-3, with D hard to call. Germline V CDR1 and CDR2: SGHAT, FQNNGV. The CDR3 is 11 residues long. The CDR3 reads CASSSPDTQYF. CDR3 nucleotide sequence: TGTGCTAGCAGCTCCCCGGATACGCAGTATTTT.

This clone turned up a few times. The gene calls are TRBV9 and TRBJ1-4; tentative D call: TRBD1 (5 bases). Germline loops: CDR1 SGDLS, CDR2 YYNGEE. The V gene lost 0 bases and the J gene lost 6 bases, with 9 bases spanning the gap. The CDR3 has 14 amino acids. CDR3 amino acids: CASSVAWGDEKLFF. The CDR3 nucleotides read TGTGCCAGCAGCGTAGCTTGGGGGGATGAAAAACTGTTTTTT.

The rearrangement uses TRBV30 and TRBJ2-7; weak D call: TRBD2 (5 bases). Trimming left V 0 bases short and J 2 bases short, with 11 bases between. The CDR3 totals 14 residues. CDR1 and CDR2 (germline): GTSNPN, SVGIG (reference sequence). The CDR3 is CAWSVRMGAYEQYF. CDR3 sequence (DNA): TGTGCCTGGAGTGTACGAATGGGAGCCTACGAGCAGTACTTC.

This clone has just one count. The rearrangement links TRBV6-5 to TRBJ2-5; 7 positions agree with TRBD1. The J call is in doubt because the DNA end fits TRBJ2-7 better. This CDR3 region has 14 residues. The V gene's germline CDR1 is MNHEY and CDR2 SVGAGI. The CDR3 reads CASNQQGKLDEQYF. Here the CDR3 DNA reads TGTGCCAGCAACCAACAGGGGAAGCTAGACGAGCAGTACTTC.

CDR3 DNA: TGTGCCAGCAGTCCCTGTGAGGGTAAGAGTGGCTACACCTTC. Its translation: CASSPCEGKSGYTF. This sequence joins TRBV6-7 and TRBJ1-2, with D uncertain. TRBV6-7 is given ORF status, its function remaining uncertain. CDR3 length equals 14 residues. With 5 bases removed from V and 7 bases from J, the gap between germline ends came to 17 bases.

V usage is TRBV7-2 and J usage is TRBJ1-2, with a possible D match to TRBD1 (6 bases). This CDR3 spans 14 amino acids. Germline V gene lookup returns CDR1 SGHTA and CDR2 FQGNSA. Trimming took 5 bases from V and 8 from J, leaving 18 bases between them. CDR3 region: CASSHPLGARGYTF. As DNA, the CDR3 is TGTGCCAGCAGCCATCCCCTGGGGGCGCGAGGCTACACCTTC.

This clone appeared a few times. Other DNA sequences in the same sample also yield this CDR3. This chain joins TRBV7-2 and TRBJ1-2; 10 nucleotides align to TRBD1. V trimming: 5 bases; J trimming: 4 bases; junction bases outside the gene matches: 4. Germline V gives CDR1 SGHTA, CDR2 FQGNSA. CDR3 length: 14 residues. CDR3 in DNA: TGTGCCAGCAGCCCTGGACAGGGGGGCTATGGCTACACCTTC. As protein: CASSPGQGGYGYTF.

V is TRBV27 and J is TRBJ1-4; D gene uncertain. CDR1 and CDR2 (germline): MNHEY, SMNVEV (reference sequence). The CDR3 is 15 amino acids. V dropped 5 bases and J dropped 5 bases, with 15 bases sitting between them. The chain's CDR3 is CASSDVRQYNEKLFF. As DNA, the CDR3 is TGTGCCAGCAGTGATGTCCGTCAGTACAATGAAAAACTGTTTTTT.

This clone was picked up a small number of times. CDR3 nucleotides: TGTGCCAGCAGCCCGGCGTCCGGACAACAGTATTTT. This sequence encodes CASSPASGQQYF. The gene calls are TRBV7-3 and TRBJ2-3, with a tentative D call TRBD1 (5 bases). CDR1 is SGHTA, CDR2 FQGTGA, per germline. Trimming stripped 5 bases from V and 12 bases from J, with 15 bases between. The CDR3 is made up of 12 amino acids.